This T cell receptor (beta chain) was captured by sequencing in a study of cytomegalovirus exposure and HLA in healthy donors. The PCR ran on 60 Vbeta and 13 Jbeta primers. Method: immunoSEQ multiplex PCR; TCRdb's copy keeps in-frame clones and lacks some. The table lists about 210,000 clones. A note on this clone: Antigen specificity is unknown.

The CDR3 totals 14 residues. The germline V gene has CDR1 MNHNY and CDR2 SVGAGI (reference sequence). Study-wide results and limits: For most TCR beta V segments, an earlier analysis put the productive rate at about 90% or about 30% of the time.

The material sequenced was PBMCs. The origin of this receptor is a woman aged 30 to 39 in good health and CMV-seropositive. This chain uses TRBV6-6 with TRBJ2-5, with 9 bases lining up with TRBD2. The J call is uncertain, as TRBJ2-7 better fits the DNA end. CDR3 coding DNA: TGTGCCAGCAGTCCCAGCGGGAGGTTCGGCGAGCAGTACTTC. It translates to CASSPSGRFGEQYF.